This TCR beta chain was recovered during a study of cytomegalovirus exposure and HLA in healthy donors. Study-level information: The 100 to 150 validation repertoires matched the roughly 700 first-cohort repertoires in platform, a later analysis reported.

V shed 5 bases, J shed 2 bases, and the junction held 3 bases outside the gene matches. Per the germline V gene, CDR1 is MDHEN and CDR2 is SYDVKM. The CDR3 is 14 amino acids. General observations from the study: It was confirmed in vitro that three of the CMV-associated chains were specific for CMV antigens. Researchers catalogued 150 or so TCR beta chains as cytomegalovirus-associated.

Separate from the roughly 700-subject first cohort was the roughly 120-subject validation cohort, to which the donors belonged. Of note for this clone: The antigen is not known. In the same sample, other DNA sequences code for this CDR3.

Profiled with immunoSEQ multiplex PCR; TCRdb holds only in-frame clones, not every one. The sample carries approximately 200,000 clones, more than 80% recorded once. The V call is TRBV28, the J call TRBJ1-5; the match to TRBD1 covers 7 bases. Sequencing used PBMCs. The clonotype comes from a man aged 18 to 30 in good health and CMV-seropositive. CDR3 sequence reads: CASSTGTGNQPQHF. The CDR3 region has the DNA TGTGCCAGCAGTACCGGGACAGGCAATCAGCCCCAGCATTTT. The complete variable domain, with remaining parts taken from reference TRBV28 and TRBJ1-5, reads DVKVTQSSRYLVKRTGEKVFLECVQDMDHENMFWYRQDPGLGLRLIYFSYDVKMKEKGDIPEGYSVSREKKERFSLILESASTNQTSMYLCASSTGTGNQPQHFGDGTRLSIL.